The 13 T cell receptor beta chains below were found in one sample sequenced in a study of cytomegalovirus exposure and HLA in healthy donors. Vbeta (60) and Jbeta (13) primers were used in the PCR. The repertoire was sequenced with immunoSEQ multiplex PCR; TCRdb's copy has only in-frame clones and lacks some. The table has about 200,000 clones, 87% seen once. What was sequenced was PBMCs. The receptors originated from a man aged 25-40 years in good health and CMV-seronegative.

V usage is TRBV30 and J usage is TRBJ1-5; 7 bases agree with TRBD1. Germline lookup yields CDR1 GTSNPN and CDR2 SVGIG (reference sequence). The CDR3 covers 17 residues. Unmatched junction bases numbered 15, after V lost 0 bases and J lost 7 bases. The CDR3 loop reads CAWSVKLRTGLGQPQHF. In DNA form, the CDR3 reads TGTGCCTGGAGTGTAAAGTTAAGGACAGGACTTGGGCAGCCCCAGCATTTT.

DNA for the CDR3: TGTGCCAGCAGCAGGACTAGCGGGGTTCAAGAGACCCAGTACTTC. As protein: CASSRTSGVQETQYF. The V gene is TRBV5-4, the J gene TRBJ2-5; TRBD2 aligns across 12 bases. V trimming: 4 bases; J trimming: 2 bases; junction bases outside the gene matches: 3. The CDR3 consists of 15 residues. From germline, CDR1 is SGHNT and CDR2 YYREEE (reference sequence).

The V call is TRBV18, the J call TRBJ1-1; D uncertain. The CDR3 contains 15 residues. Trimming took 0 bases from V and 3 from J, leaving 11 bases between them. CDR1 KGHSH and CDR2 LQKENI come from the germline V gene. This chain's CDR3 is CASSPPAGRDTEAFF. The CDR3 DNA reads TGTGCCAGCTCACCACCGGCGGGTCGGGACACTGAAGCTTTCTTT.

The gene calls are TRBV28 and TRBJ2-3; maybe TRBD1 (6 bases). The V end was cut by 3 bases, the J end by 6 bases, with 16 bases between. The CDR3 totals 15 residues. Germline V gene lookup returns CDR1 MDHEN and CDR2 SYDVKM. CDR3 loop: CASSFGQPGRDTQYF. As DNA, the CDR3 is TGTGCCAGCAGTTTCGGACAGCCGGGTAGGGATACGCAGTATTTT.

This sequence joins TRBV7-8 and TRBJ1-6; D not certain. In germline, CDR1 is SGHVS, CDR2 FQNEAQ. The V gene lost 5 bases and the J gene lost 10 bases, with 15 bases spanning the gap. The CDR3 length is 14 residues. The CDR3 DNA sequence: TGTGCCAGCAGCCCCCGAGGGCTACGATCACCCCTCCACTTT. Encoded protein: CASSPRGLRSPLHF.

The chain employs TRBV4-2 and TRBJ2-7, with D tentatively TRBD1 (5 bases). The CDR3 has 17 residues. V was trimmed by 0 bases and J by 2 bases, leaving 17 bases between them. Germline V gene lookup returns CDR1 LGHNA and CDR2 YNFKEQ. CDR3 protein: CASSQDLTDRRAYEQYF. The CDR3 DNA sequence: TGTGCCAGCAGCCAAGATCTCACCGACAGACGAGCCTACGAGCAGTACTTC.

CDR3 in DNA: TGTGCCAGCAGCCGACTAATTAGCGGGAACAATGAGCAGTTCTTC. Translating it yields CASSRLISGNNEQFF. The genes are TRBV6-5 and TRBJ2-1, with TRBD2 identical over 8 bases. Trimming at V came to 6 bases and at J to 5 bases, leaving 9 bases not matched to a gene. CDR3 length: 15 amino acids. Germline lookup yields CDR1 MNHEY and CDR2 SVGAGI.

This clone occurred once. For the CDR3, the DNA is TGTGCCAGCAGTTTGTTAGTTAATGAAAAACTGTTTTTT. Translating it yields CASSLLVNEKLFF. This sequence joins TRBV27 and TRBJ1-4; D is uncertain. The V and J ends lost 3 bases and 4 bases respectively, with 6 bases between them. The CDR3 consists of 13 residues. The germline V gene has CDR1 MNHEY and CDR2 SMNVEV (reference sequence).

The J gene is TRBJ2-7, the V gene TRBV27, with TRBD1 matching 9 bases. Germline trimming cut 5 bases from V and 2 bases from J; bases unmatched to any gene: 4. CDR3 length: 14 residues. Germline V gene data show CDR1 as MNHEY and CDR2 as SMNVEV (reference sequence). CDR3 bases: TGTGCCAGCAGTCCATGGGACAGGGCCTACGAGCAGTACTTC. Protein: CASSPWDRAYEQYF.

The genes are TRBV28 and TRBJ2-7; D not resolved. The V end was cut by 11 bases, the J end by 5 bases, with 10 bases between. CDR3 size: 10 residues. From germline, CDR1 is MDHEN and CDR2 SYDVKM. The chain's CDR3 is CASSRDEQYF. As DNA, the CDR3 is TGTGCCTCGTCTCGGGACGAGCAGTACTTC.

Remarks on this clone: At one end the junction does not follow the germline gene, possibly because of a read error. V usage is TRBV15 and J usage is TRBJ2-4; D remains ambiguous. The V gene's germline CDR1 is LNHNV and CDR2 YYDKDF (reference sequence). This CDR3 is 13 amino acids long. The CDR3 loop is CATSRGEVARSHF. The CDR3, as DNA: TGTGCCACCAGCAGAGGAGAAGTGGCGAGGAGTCACTTC.

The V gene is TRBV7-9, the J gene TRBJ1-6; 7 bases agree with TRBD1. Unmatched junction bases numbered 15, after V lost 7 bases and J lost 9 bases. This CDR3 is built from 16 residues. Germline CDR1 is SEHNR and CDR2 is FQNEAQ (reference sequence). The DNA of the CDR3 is TGTGCCAGCACCAGTGAGGGGGCGGCCCTAGGTTCACCCCTCCACTTT. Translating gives CASTSEGAALGSPLHF.

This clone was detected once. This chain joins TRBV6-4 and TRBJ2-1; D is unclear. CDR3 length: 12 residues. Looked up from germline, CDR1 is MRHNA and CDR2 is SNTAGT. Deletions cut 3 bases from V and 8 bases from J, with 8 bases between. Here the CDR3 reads CASSEPNDEQFF. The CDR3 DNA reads TGTGCCAGCAGTGAACCTAACGATGAGCAGTTCTTC.